This TCR beta chain was recovered during a study of blood T cells in healthy people across ages. It was with a sample-barcoded 5' primer and a J-beta primer mix that a second PCR of roughly 7 to 12 cycles was run. Each CDR3 protein gets one entry after TCRdb re-called the 5' RACE reads with MiXCR. The sample yields 800,000 to 950,000 distinct CDR3 sequences, approximately 32% seen once. The CDR3 extends over 14 amino acids. Trimming cost V 1 base and J 4 bases, with 10 bases left between them. The germline CDR1 and CDR2 sequences are LGHNA and YSLEER. The sample holds a few counts of this clonotype. The same sample was also studied in work on T cells of mothers and their children. That study reports: The study sampled a few healthy Caucasian mothers and their six children.

The sequenced sample was blood. The rearrangement uses TRBV4-3 and TRBJ1-1; D is uncertain. This TCR was sampled from a woman aged 35 to 49 in good health. The CDR3 spells CASSQGHRSTEAFF. The CDR3 bases are TGCGCCAGCAGCCAAGGACACCGGAGCACTGAAGCTTTCTTT.